The 28 T cell receptor beta chains below come from one sample, sequenced in a study of tissue T cells after allogeneic stem cell transplantation. Profiling relied on immunoSEQ multiplex PCR, and the TCRdb table lists in-frame clones only, not all of them. The sample includes roughly 25,000 clones, more than 60% seen only once; the top ten take roughly 7.1%. The sample in question was tissue from the ileum, obtained at autopsy. These receptors all stem from a female donor of 60 years or more with lung cancer.

This chain uses TRBV7-9 with TRBJ2-7; TRBD1 aligns across 9 bases. The CDR3 extends over 13 amino acids. Germline-derived CDR1 and CDR2 are SEHNR and FQNEAQ (reference sequence). J was trimmed by 6 bases and V by 5 bases; bases with no gene match: 5. The CDR3 loop reads CASSRTGGSEQYF. As DNA, the CDR3 is TGTGCCAGCAGCCGCACAGGGGGCTCCGAGCAGTACTTC. The full variable domain, completed using reference TRBV7-9 and TRBJ2-7, is DTGVSQNPRHKITKRGQNVTFRCDPISEHNRLYWYRQTLGQGPEFLTYFQNEAQLEKSRLLSDRFSAERPKGSFSTLEIQRTEQGDSAMYLCASSRTGGSEQYFGPGTRLTVT.

This clone appeared once. The chain has TRBV4-3 and TRBJ1-5; D not certain. CDR3 size: 17 residues. In germline, CDR1 is LGHNA, CDR2 YSLEER. V was cut by 4 bases and J by 0 bases, with 16 bases left in between. The CDR3 DNA reads TGCGCCAGCAGCCGGCACCGGGCCTTCAATAGCAATCAGCCCCAGCATTTT. Translated: CASSRHRAFNSNQPQHF.

The chain uses TRBV28 and TRBJ1-2; the match to TRBD1 covers 7 bases. Germline values: CDR1 MDHEN, CDR2 SYDVKM. V lost 5 bases to trimming and J lost 6 bases; unmatched junction nucleotides: 6. This CDR3 is built from 13 residues. The CDR3 bases are TGTGCCAGCAGTGAGGGACAGATCCATGGCTACACCTTC. Translating it yields CASSEGQIHGYTF.

This clone was seen a few times. The V call is TRBV5-1, the J call TRBJ2-2; TRBD1 matches 8 bases. Germline lookup yields CDR1 SGHRS and CDR2 YFSETQ. J lost 5 bases, V lost 4 bases, and 4 bases had no gene match. This CDR3 contains 14 residues. The DNA for the CDR3 is TGCGCCAGCAGCGAACAGGGGGGAACCGGGGAGCTGTTTTTT. It encodes CASSEQGGTGELFF.

This clone was observed once. The rearrangement links TRBV18 to TRBJ2-1; 12 positions match TRBD1. V trimming: 5 bases; J trimming: 5 bases; junction bases outside the gene matches: 7. Germline V gives CDR1 KGHSH, CDR2 LQKENI. The CDR3 has 16 residues. Here the CDR3 reads CASSGDRGRVDNEQFF. The CDR3 nucleotides read TGTGCCAGCTCAGGGGACAGGGGGCGTGTAGACAATGAGCAGTTCTTC.

The chain uses TRBV5-4 and TRBJ2-5; D is unclear. CDR3 length: 13 residues. Per germline, CDR1 SGHNT and CDR2 YYREEE (reference sequence). In DNA form, the CDR3 reads TGTGCGCCGTGGTGTACAGACCAAGAGACCCAGTACTTC. It specifies CAPWCTDQETQYF.

This clone was detected only once. The chain employs TRBV4-2 and TRBJ1-2, with TRBD1 matching 7 bases. V gave up 4 bases and J gave up 8 bases; unmatched junction bases: 16. The germline V gene encodes CDR1 LGHNA and CDR2 YNFKEQ. This CDR3 contains 16 residues. In DNA, the CDR3 is TGTGCCAGCAGCCCCGGGGACAGCATTTGGGGACGGGGCTACACCTTC. It is translated as CASSPGDSIWGRGYTF.

This rearrangement joins TRBV18 to TRBJ2-1; no firm D call. The germline V and J ends were trimmed by 6 bases and 0 bases, with 15 bases remaining between them. This CDR3 comprises 16 residues. Germline V gene lookup returns CDR1 KGHSH and CDR2 LQKENI. CDR3 DNA: TGTGCCAGCTCGCCCGAGGTATCGAGCTCCTACAATGAGCAGTTCTTC. Amino acid sequence: CASSPEVSSSYNEQFF.

The rearrangement uses TRBV11-3 and TRBJ1-3; tentative D call: TRBD1 (6 bases). This CDR3 comprises 13 residues. Trimming stripped 1 base from V and 6 bases from J, with 7 bases between. Looked up from germline, CDR1 is SGHNT and CDR2 is YENEEA. The CDR3 coding sequence is TGTGCCAGCAGCTTAGGACAGGAAAACACCATATATTTT. Amino acids: CASSLGQENTIYF.

The chain couples TRBV7-6 to TRBJ2-7; TRBD2 matches at 12 bases. Looked up from germline, CDR1 is SGHVS and CDR2 is FNYEAQ. J lost 0 bases, V lost 2 bases, and 8 bases had no gene match. This CDR3 is built from 18 residues. Here the CDR3 reads CASSLTSGLAGGSYEQYF. DNA for the CDR3: TGTGCCAGCAGCTTAACGTCGGGACTAGCGGGTGGCTCCTACGAGCAGTACTTC.

The rearrangement joins TRBV18 to TRBJ2-3; D gene ambiguous. V lost 6 bases and J 4 bases, leaving 17 bases between the germline ends. This CDR3 has 15 amino acids. The germline CDR1 and CDR2 sequences are KGHSH and LQKENI. The CDR3: CASSLWDPGADTQYF. The DNA for the CDR3 is TGTGCCAGCTCCCTATGGGATCCGGGCGCAGATACGCAGTATTTT.

The chain has TRBV30 and TRBJ2-7; D is perhaps TRBD1 (6 bases). Germline values: CDR1 GTSNPN, CDR2 SVGIG (reference sequence). Trimming removed 5 bases from V and 0 bases from J, with 11 bases in between. The CDR3 totals 13 residues. The CDR3 sequence is CAWWDKTSYEQYF. The CDR3 DNA follows: TGTGCCTGGTGGGACAAGACCTCCTACGAGCAGTACTTC.

This clone showed up just once. V gene TRBV1 combines with J gene TRBJ1-1; TRBD1 was called by the table and not checked on the DNA. TRBV1 is annotated as a pseudogene. The CDR3 contains 19 residues. The CDR3 reads CTSSQDSRQGERMNTEAFF. The CDR3 DNA sequence: TGCACCAGCAGCCAAGATTCGAGACAGGGGGAGAGGATGAACACTGAAGCTTTCTTT.

This chain joins TRBV5-1 and TRBJ1-5, with D possibly TRBD1 on 5 matching bases. CDR1 and CDR2 (germline): SGHRS, YFSETQ. The ends were cut back, 0 bases at V and 7 bases at J, with 14 bases in the middle. The CDR3 sequence is 15 residues long. The CDR3 DNA reads TGCGCCAGCAGCTTGGATGGACAATCGGGGCAGCCCCAGCATTTT. It is translated as CASSLDGQSGQPQHF.

Regarding this clone: This CDR3 is also generated by other DNA sequences in the sample. The rearrangement joins TRBV3-1 (or the pseudogene TRBV3-2) to TRBJ1-2, with TRBD1 identical over 7 bases. Per germline, CDR1 LGHDT and CDR2 YNNKEL (reference sequence). The V segment lost 4 bases and the J segment 6 bases; nucleotides outside the gene matches: 2. The CDR3 contains 12 residues. CDR3 protein: CASSLGGDGYTF. In DNA form, the CDR3 reads TGTGCCAGCAGCCTAGGGGGCGATGGCTACACCTTC.

This chain uses TRBV9 with TRBJ1-6; D not certain. The germline CDR1 and CDR2 sequences are SGDLS and YYNGEE. Trimming took 0 bases from V and 9 from J, leaving 7 bases between them. The CDR3 has 13 amino acids. In nucleotides, the CDR3 is TGTGCCAGCAGCGTAGTGGGGAGTTCACCCCTCCACTTT. As protein: CASSVVGSSPLHF.

The chain couples TRBV11-1 to TRBJ2-7, with TRBD1 as a possible D gene (5 bases). V lost 4 bases to trimming and J lost 2 bases, with 12 bases between them. The length of the CDR3 is 14 residues. The germline gives CDR1 SGHAT, CDR2 FQDESV (reference sequence). The DNA for the CDR3 is TGTGCCAGCAGCTCCGCAGGGTCAACCTACGAGCAGTACTTC. Its protein is CASSSAGSTYEQYF.

The chain combines TRBV11-3 with TRBJ2-2; TRBD1 might be the D (5 bases). The CDR3 length is 17 residues. Trimming pared 2 bases from V and 4 bases from J, leaving 17 bases between. Germline values: CDR1 SGHNT, CDR2 YENEEA. CDR3 sequence (DNA): TGTGCCAGCAGCTTATCCTCCGCCAGGGCCATCACCGGGGAGCTGTTTTTT. Its translation is CASSLSSARAITGELFF.

The V gene is TRBV6-2 or TRBV6-3, the J gene TRBJ1-1, with D perhaps TRBD1 (5 bases). This CDR3 has 14 residues. Germline V gene sequence: CDR1 MNHEY, CDR2 SVGEGT. Trimming took 2 bases from V and 1 from J, leaving 8 bases between them. The DNA for the CDR3 is TGTGCCAGCAGTTACCTGACAGCGAACACTGAAGCTTTCTTT. It translates to CASSYLTANTEAFF.

The chain has TRBV10-3 and TRBJ2-3; 10 positions agree with TRBD2. This CDR3 region has 14 residues. Germline CDR1 reads ENHRY; CDR2 reads SYGVKD. V shed 8 bases, J shed 1 base, and the junction held 3 bases outside the gene matches. Written as DNA, the CDR3 is TGTGCCATCGGGCTAGCGGGGGGCACAGATACGCAGTATTTT. Amino acid sequence: CAIGLAGGTDTQYF.

The V and J genes are TRBV5-1 and TRBJ1-2; TRBD1 agrees at 8 bases. Looked up from germline, CDR1 is SGHRS and CDR2 is YFSETQ. Unmatched junction bases numbered 7, after V lost 4 bases and J lost 8 bases. This CDR3 spans 13 amino acids. CDR3 bases: TGCGCCAGCAGCCCGGACAGGGAAGGGGGCTACACCTTC. It yields the protein CASSPDREGGYTF. Looking up the rest from reference TRBV5-1 and TRBJ1-2 gives the full variable domain: KAGVTQTPRYLIKTRGQQVTLSCSPISGHRSVSWYQQTPGQGLQFLFEYFSETQRNKGNFPGRFSGRQFSNSRSEMNVSTLELGDSALYLCASSPDREGGYTFGSGTRLTVV.

The chain employs TRBV15 and TRBJ2-1, with 7 bases fitting TRBD1. This CDR3 is 15 amino acids long. With V trimmed by 5 bases and J by 3 bases, 7 bases remained unmatched. CDR1 is LNHNV and CDR2 is YYDKDF in the germline V gene (reference sequence). CDR3 protein: CATSAIRDSYNEQFF. CDR3 nucleotide sequence: TGTGCCACCAGCGCAATCCGGGACAGCTACAATGAGCAGTTCTTC.

This clone was picked up a small number of times. The chain carries TRBV7-9 and TRBJ1-3; perhaps TRBD1 as D (6 bases). Germline V lookup: CDR1 SEHNR, CDR2 FQNEAQ (reference sequence). Trimming took 5 bases from V and 4 from J, leaving 18 bases between them. There are 16 residues in the CDR3. CDR3 DNA: TGTGCCAGCAGCCCCGTGTCCAGGACAGCGGGAAACACCATATATTTT. This gives the protein CASSPVSRTAGNTIYF.

The chain recombines TRBV25-1 with TRBJ1-4, with TRBD1 as a possible D gene (6 bases). Germline CDR1 is MGHDK and CDR2 is SYGVNS. Trimming took off 11 bases at V and 3 bases at J, with 22 bases between the two ends. This CDR3 is 16 amino acids long. The CDR3: CAPLNTNREPNEKLFF. The CDR3 nucleotides read TGTGCCCCACTGAACACTAACAGGGAGCCTAATGAAAAACTGTTTTTT.

V gene TRBV11-2 combines with J gene TRBJ2-7, with 7 bases lining up with TRBD2. V lost 4 bases, J lost 7 bases, and 13 bases stayed unmatched. The CDR3 is 15 residues long. From germline, CDR1 is SGHAT and CDR2 FQNNGV. CDR3 DNA: TGTGCCAGCAGCTCGGGACTACGGACCCGCGGGGAGCAGTACTTC. Translated, it gives CASSSGLRTRGEQYF.

The rearrangement links TRBV11-2 to TRBJ2-2, with 9 bases fitting TRBD2. The ends lost 1 base at V and 6 bases at J; junction bases unmatched: 3. From germline, CDR1 is SGHAT and CDR2 FQNNGV. CDR3 size: 15 residues. In DNA, the CDR3 is TGTGCCAGCAGCTTAGTCGGCGGGAGGGCCGGGGAGCTGTTTTTT. This codes for CASSLVGGRAGELFF.

The gene calls are TRBV7-2 and TRBJ2-7, with a weak D call TRBD1 (5 bases). This CDR3 contains 15 residues. Germline V gives CDR1 SGHTA, CDR2 FQGNSA. The V and J ends lost 1 base and 0 bases respectively, with 10 bases between them. The CDR3 spells CASSLGHDSSYEQYF. CDR3 DNA sequence: TGTGCCAGCAGCTTAGGTCACGACAGCTCCTACGAGCAGTACTTC.

This chain connects TRBV6-4 to TRBJ2-3; the match to TRBD2 covers 7 bases. The germline V gene encodes CDR1 MRHNA and CDR2 SNTAGT. Trimming removed 4 bases from V and 2 bases from J; junction bases left unmatched: 6. CDR3 length: 15 amino acids. The CDR3 region has the DNA TGTGCCAGCAGTGCTCAGGGAGGGTTCACAGATACGCAGTATTTT. Translation: CASSAQGGFTDTQYF.